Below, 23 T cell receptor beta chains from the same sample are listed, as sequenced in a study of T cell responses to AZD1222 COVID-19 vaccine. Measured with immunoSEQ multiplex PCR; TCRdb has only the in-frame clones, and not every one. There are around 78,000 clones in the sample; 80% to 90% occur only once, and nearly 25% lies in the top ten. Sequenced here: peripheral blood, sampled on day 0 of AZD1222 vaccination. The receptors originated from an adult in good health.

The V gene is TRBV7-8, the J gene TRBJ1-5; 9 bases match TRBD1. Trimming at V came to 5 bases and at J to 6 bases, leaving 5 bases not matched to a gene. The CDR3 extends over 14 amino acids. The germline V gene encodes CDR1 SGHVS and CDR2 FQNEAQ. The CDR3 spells CASSKQGASQPQHF. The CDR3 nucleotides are TGTGCCAGCAGCAAACAGGGGGCTTCTCAGCCCCAGCATTTT.

The CDR3 nucleotides read TGTGCCAGCAGCCGGGACAGGAACTCCTACGAGCAGTACTTC. It yields the protein CASSRDRNSYEQYF. The chain recombines TRBV7-2 with TRBJ2-7; 8 nucleotides line up with TRBD1. With 5 bases clipped from V and 0 bases from J, the junction kept 3 bases outside the gene matches. This CDR3 spans 14 amino acids. Germline CDR1 and CDR2: SGHTA and FQGNSA. Together with reference TRBV7-2 and TRBJ2-7, the CDR3 gives the full variable domain: GAGVSQSPSNKVTEKGKDVELRCDPISGHTALYWYRQSLGQGLEFLIYFQGNSAPDKSGLPSDRFSAERTGGSVSTLTIQRTQQEDSAVYLCASSRDRNSYEQYFGPGTRLTVT.

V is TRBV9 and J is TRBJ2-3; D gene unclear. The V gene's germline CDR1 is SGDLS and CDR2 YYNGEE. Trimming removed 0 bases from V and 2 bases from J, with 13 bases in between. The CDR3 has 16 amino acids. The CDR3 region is CASSVDKSRNTDTQYF. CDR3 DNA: TGTGCCAGCAGCGTAGATAAATCCCGAAACACAGATACGCAGTATTTT.

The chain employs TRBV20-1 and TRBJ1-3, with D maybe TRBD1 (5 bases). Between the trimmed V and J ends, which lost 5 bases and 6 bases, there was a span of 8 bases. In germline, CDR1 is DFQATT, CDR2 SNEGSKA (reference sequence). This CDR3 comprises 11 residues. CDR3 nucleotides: TGCAGTGCTCCAGGGTCAAACACCATATATTTT. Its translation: CSAPGSNTIYF.

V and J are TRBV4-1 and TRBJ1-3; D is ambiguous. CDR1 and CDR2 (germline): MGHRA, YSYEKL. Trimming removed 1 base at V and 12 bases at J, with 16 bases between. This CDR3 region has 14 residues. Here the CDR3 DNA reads TGCGCCAGCAGCCAAGGACTTGGGTCGTCCCACATATATTTT. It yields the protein CASSQGLGSSHIYF.

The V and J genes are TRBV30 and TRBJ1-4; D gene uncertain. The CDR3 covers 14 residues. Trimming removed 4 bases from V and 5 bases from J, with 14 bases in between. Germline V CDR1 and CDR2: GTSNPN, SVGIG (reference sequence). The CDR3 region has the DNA TGTGCCTGGACCTCTCCCGCCACCAATGAAAAACTGTTTTTT. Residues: CAWTSPATNEKLFF.

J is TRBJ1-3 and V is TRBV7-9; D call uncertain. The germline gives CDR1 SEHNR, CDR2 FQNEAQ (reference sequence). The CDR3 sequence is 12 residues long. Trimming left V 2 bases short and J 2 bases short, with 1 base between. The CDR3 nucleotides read TGTGCCAGCAGCTTAACTGGAAACACCATATATTTT. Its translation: CASSLTGNTIYF.

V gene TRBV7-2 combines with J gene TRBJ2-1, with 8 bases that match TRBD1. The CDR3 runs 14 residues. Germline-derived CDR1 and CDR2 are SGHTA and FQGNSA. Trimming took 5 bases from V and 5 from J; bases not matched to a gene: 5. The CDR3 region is CASSARTGNNEQFF. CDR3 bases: TGTGCCAGCAGCGCGAGGACAGGGAACAATGAGCAGTTCTTC.

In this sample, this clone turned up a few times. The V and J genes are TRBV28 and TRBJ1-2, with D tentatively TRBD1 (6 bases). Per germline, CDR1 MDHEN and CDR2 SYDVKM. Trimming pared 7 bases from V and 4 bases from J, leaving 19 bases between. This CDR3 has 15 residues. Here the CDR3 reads CASTSSGAEFYGYTF. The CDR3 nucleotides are TGTGCCAGCACCTCCTCGGGGGCCGAATTCTATGGCTACACCTTC.

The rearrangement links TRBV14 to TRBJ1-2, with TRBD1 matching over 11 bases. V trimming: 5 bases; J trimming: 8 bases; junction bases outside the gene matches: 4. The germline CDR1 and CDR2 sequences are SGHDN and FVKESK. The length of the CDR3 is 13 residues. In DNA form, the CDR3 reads TGTGCCAGCAGCACCGGGACAGGGGGAGGCTACACCTTC. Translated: CASSTGTGGGYTF.

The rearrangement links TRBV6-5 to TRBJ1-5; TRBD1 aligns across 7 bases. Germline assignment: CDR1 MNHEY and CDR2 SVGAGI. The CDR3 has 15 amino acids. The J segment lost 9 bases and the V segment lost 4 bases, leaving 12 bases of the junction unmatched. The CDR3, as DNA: TGTGCCAGCAGTTTCACAAGGGACAGTAATGGGCCCCAGCATTTT. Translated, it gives CASSFTRDSNGPQHF.

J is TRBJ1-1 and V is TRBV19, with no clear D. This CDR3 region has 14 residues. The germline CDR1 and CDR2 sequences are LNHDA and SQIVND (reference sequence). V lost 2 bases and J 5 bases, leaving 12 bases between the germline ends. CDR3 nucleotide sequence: TGTGCCAGTAGTATATTTGGAAGTGGGACTGAAGCTTTCTTT. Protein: CASSIFGSGTEAFF.

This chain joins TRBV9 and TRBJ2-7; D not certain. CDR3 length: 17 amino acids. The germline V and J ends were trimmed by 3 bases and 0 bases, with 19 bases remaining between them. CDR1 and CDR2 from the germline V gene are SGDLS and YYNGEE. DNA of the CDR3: TGTGCCAGCAGCGCGGTTGACGTCGGGCCACCCTCCTACGAGCAGTACTTC. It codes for CASSAVDVGPPSYEQYF. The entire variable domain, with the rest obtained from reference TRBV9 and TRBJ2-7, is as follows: DSGVTQTPKHLITATGQRVTLRCSPRSGDLSVYWYQQSLDQGLQFLIQYYNGEERAKGNILERFSAQQFPDLHSELNLSSLELGDSALYFCASSAVDVGPPSYEQYFGPGTRLTVT.

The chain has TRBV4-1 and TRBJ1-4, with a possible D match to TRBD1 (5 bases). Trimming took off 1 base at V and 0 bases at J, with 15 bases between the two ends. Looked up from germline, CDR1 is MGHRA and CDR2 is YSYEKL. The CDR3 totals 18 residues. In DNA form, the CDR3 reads TGCGCCAGCAGCCAAGTGGGCAGGACAAGAGCAACTAATGAAAAACTGTTTTTT. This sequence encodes CASSQVGRTRATNEKLFF.

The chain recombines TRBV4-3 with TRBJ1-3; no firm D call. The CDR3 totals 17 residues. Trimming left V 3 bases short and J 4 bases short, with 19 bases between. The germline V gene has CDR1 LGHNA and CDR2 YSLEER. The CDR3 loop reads CASSHDQGASGGNTIYF. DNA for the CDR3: TGCGCCAGCAGCCATGATCAAGGCGCCTCTGGAGGAAACACCATATATTTT.

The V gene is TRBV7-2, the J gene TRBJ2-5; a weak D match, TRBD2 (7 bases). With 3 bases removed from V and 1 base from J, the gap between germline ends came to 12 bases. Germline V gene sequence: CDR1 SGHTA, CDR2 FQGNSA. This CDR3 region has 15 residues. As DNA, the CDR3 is TGTGCCAGCAGCTTTGGGGGGGCGATCCAAGAGACCCAGTACTTC. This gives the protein CASSFGGAIQETQYF. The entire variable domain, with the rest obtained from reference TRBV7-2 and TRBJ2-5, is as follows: GAGVSQSPSNKVTEKGKDVELRCDPISGHTALYWYRQSLGQGLEFLIYFQGNSAPDKSGLPSDRFSAERTGGSVSTLTIQRTQQEDSAVYLCASSFGGAIQETQYFGPGTRLLVL.

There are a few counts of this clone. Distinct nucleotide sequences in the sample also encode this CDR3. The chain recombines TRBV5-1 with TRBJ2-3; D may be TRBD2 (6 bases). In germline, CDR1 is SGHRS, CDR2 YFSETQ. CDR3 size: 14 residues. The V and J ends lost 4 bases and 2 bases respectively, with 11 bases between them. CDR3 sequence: CASSGGLITDTQYF. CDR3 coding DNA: TGCGCCAGCAGCGGGGGACTGATCACAGATACGCAGTATTTT.

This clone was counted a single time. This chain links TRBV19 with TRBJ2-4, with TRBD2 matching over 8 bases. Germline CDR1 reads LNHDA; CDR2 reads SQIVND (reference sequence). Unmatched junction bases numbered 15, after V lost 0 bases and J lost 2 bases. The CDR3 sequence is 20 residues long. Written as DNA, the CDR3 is TGTGCCAGTAGTATAGATTTTGTGAGCGGGGGATGGGAGCCCAAAAACATTCAGTACTTC. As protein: CASSIDFVSGGWEPKNIQYF.

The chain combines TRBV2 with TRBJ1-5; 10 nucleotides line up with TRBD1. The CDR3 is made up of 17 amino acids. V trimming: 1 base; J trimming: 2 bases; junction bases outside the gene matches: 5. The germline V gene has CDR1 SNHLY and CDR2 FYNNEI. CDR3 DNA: TGTGCCAGCAGTGAAGGACATGGGACAGGGGGCAATCAGCCCCAGCATTTT. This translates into CASSEGHGTGGNQPQHF.

Written as DNA, the CDR3 is TGTGCCTGGAGTGCTACTTCCTCGGGGCAGCCCCAGCATTTT. Protein product: CAWSATSSGQPQHF. The genes are TRBV30 and TRBJ1-5; D remains unclear. Germline V CDR1 and CDR2: GTSNPN, SVGIG (reference sequence). V lost 1 base, J lost 7 bases, and 14 bases lay in between. The CDR3 runs 14 residues.

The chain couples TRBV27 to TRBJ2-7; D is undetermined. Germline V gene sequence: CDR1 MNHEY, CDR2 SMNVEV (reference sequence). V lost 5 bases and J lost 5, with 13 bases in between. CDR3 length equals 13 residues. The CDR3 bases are TGTGCCAGCAGTACCCGACGGTTAGACGAGCAGTACTTC. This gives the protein CASSTRRLDEQYF.

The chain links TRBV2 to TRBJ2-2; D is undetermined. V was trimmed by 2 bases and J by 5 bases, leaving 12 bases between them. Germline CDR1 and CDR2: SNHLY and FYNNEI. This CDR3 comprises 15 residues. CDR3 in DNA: TGTGCCAGCAGTGAAAATAGGGTCGGGACCGGGGAGCTGTTTTTT. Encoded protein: CASSENRVGTGELFF.

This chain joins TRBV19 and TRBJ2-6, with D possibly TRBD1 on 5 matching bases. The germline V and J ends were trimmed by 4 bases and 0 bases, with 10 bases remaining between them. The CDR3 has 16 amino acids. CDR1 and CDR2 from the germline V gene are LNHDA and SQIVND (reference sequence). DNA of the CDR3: TGTGCCAGTAGTAATACAGGTTACTCTGGGGCCAACGTCCTGACTTTC. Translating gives CASSNTGYSGANVLTF.